The 29 T cell receptor beta chains reported below all come from one sample, sequenced in a study of cytomegalovirus exposure and HLA in healthy donors (dated by TCRdb to the late 2010s). Library method: the immunoSEQ multiplex PCR assay. For the multiplex PCR, a mixture combining 60 forward primers for TCR Vbeta segments and 13 reverse primers for TCR Jbeta segments was used. This is the immuneACCESS table as TCRdb keeps it, with only in-frame sequences that have V and J called. A part of the clones is gone; compared with another copy, unresolved V genes explain less than half, and the rest is unexplained. The sample yields some 120,000 clones; roughly 74% were counted once. In total, the top ten clones hold 5.8% of the sample. Sequenced: PBMCs. These receptors all come from a woman aged 50 to 60 in good health and CMV-seropositive.

The genes are TRBV4-1 and TRBJ2-4; possible D gene TRBD2, 5 bases. Germline V gene data show CDR1 as MGHRA and CDR2 as YSYEKL. With 0 bases removed from V and 15 bases from J, the gap between germline ends came to 18 bases. The CDR3 runs 14 residues. The CDR3 DNA reads as TGCGCCAGCAGCCAAGATCAAGGACTGGCCCTGGCGTACTTC. The encoded protein is CASSQDQGLALAYF.

This chain uses TRBV5-1 with TRBJ2-3, with D possibly matching TRBD1 (5 bases). In germline, CDR1 is SGHRS, CDR2 YFSETQ. Trimming shortened V by 4 bases and J by 2 bases, and 11 bases separated the two germline ends. The CDR3 has 14 amino acids. CDR3 region: CASSPRVNTDTQYF. Here the CDR3 DNA reads TGCGCCAGCAGCCCCAGGGTGAACACAGATACGCAGTATTTT.

This clone has just a few counts. The chain is built from TRBV13 and TRBJ1-2; 9 nucleotides match TRBD1. Trimming at V came to 4 bases and at J to 2 bases, leaving 5 bases not matched to a gene. CDR3 length: 15 residues. Germline V gene sequence: CDR1 PRHDT, CDR2 FYEKMQ (reference sequence). CDR3 region: CASSSYRGRNYGYTF. As DNA, the CDR3 is TGTGCCAGCAGCTCGTACAGGGGGCGCAACTATGGCTACACCTTC.

This sequence joins TRBV5-1 and TRBJ1-4; 7 positions agree with TRBD1. Germline loops: CDR1 SGHRS, CDR2 YFSETQ. This CDR3 region has 14 residues. V gave up 3 bases and J gave up 6 bases; unmatched junction bases: 5. CDR3 sequence reads: CASSWGQPDEKLFF. The CDR3 coding sequence is TGCGCCAGCAGCTGGGGACAGCCAGATGAAAAACTGTTTTTT.

This clone was observed a handful of times. The chain carries TRBV11-2 and TRBJ1-3, with D perhaps TRBD1 (6 bases). V lost 2 bases and J lost 0, with 11 bases in between. This CDR3 is built from 16 residues. Germline V gene sequence: CDR1 SGHAT, CDR2 FQNNGV. CDR3 residues: CASSLNRAYSGNTIYF. The DNA for the CDR3 is TGTGCCAGCAGCTTAAACAGGGCTTACTCTGGAAACACCATATATTTT.

For the CDR3, the DNA is TGTGCCAGCAGTACCTGGGGGCAGGGTGGCGGCTACACCTTC. This codes for CASSTWGQGGGYTF. The rearrangement uses TRBV6-5 and TRBJ1-2, with a tentative D call TRBD1 (6 bases). V lost 5 bases, J lost 8 bases, and 18 bases lay in between. Per the germline V gene, CDR1 is MNHEY and CDR2 is SVGAGI. The CDR3 loop spans 14 amino acids.

The V gene is TRBV6-5, the J gene TRBJ1-1; D not resolved. Germline CDR1 is MNHEY and CDR2 is SVGAGI. Trimming stripped 8 bases from V and 11 bases from J, with 15 bases between. The CDR3 totals 11 residues. CDR3 region: CASRRGESAFF. The CDR3 DNA reads as TGTGCCAGCCGACGAGGTGAATCGGCTTTCTTT.

The genes are TRBV20-1 and TRBJ1-1; no clear D gene. Germline V gives CDR1 DFQATT, CDR2 SNEGSKA (reference sequence). The CDR3 spans 11 residues. The V gene lost 5 bases and the J gene lost 1 base, with 5 bases spanning the gap. The CDR3 DNA reads as TGCAGTGCTTCTTCGAACACTGAAGCTTTCTTT. Translated, it gives CSASSNTEAFF.

This clone turned up a few times. In nucleotides, the CDR3 is TGTGCCAGCAGCCGCGACAGGCGGAACACTGAAGCTTTCTTT. Its protein product is CASSRDRRNTEAFF. The chain is built from TRBV7-2 and TRBJ1-1, with D possibly matching TRBD1 (6 bases). Per germline, CDR1 SGHTA and CDR2 FQGNSA. Deletions cut 5 bases from V and 1 base from J, with 11 bases between. The CDR3 has 14 residues.

The CDR3 is CASSSRTGPDIDIQYF. In DNA, the CDR3 is TGCGCCAGCAGCTCGCGGACAGGACCGGATATAGACATTCAGTACTTC. V is TRBV5-1 and J is TRBJ2-4; 7 bases align to TRBD1. The V segment lost 3 bases and the J segment 8 bases; nucleotides outside the gene matches: 14. The CDR3 consists of 16 residues. Germline V gene lookup returns CDR1 SGHRS and CDR2 YFSETQ.

The sample holds a few counts of this clone. Other nucleotide sequences in the sample specify the same CDR3. V usage is TRBV2 and J usage is TRBJ2-2, with TRBD2 identical over 7 bases. This CDR3 comprises 17 residues. From germline, CDR1 is SNHLY and CDR2 FYNNEI. The V gene end was trimmed by 4 bases and the J gene end by 2 bases; junction bases not matched to a gene: 10. CDR3 sequence: CASSVRGTTRNTGELFF. The CDR3 DNA reads TGTGCCAGCAGTGTGCGGGGGACTACTCGAAACACCGGGGAGCTGTTTTTT.

This sequence joins TRBV30 and TRBJ2-5, with 8 bases matching TRBD1. CDR3 length equals 13 residues. V was clipped by 3 bases and J by 1 base; unmatched bases: 1. CDR1 is GTSNPN, CDR2 SVGIG, per germline (reference sequence). CDR3 amino acids: CAWSTGGQETQYF. The CDR3 DNA reads as TGTGCCTGGAGCACAGGGGGCCAAGAGACCCAGTACTTC.

The rearrangement uses TRBV19 and TRBJ2-5; 9 bases fit TRBD1. The CDR3 has 14 residues. With 3 bases clipped from V and 5 bases from J, the junction kept 4 bases outside the gene matches. The germline gives CDR1 LNHDA, CDR2 SQIVND (reference sequence). The CDR3 coding sequence is TGTGCCAGTAGTATTGGACAGGGGACGGAGACCCAGTACTTC. Its protein is CASSIGQGTETQYF.

V usage is TRBV10-1 and J usage is TRBJ2-3; 7 nucleotides match TRBD2. The germline V gene has CDR1 WNHNN and CDR2 SYGVQD (reference sequence). This CDR3 has 15 amino acids. V trimming: 2 bases; J trimming: 2 bases; junction bases outside the gene matches: 4. The CDR3 DNA is TGCGCCAGCAGTGAGGACGGGGGGACCACAGATACGCAGTATTTT. Translating it yields CASSEDGGTTDTQYF.

The chain recombines TRBV7-7 with TRBJ1-5; no clear D. CDR3 size: 13 residues. The germline V and J ends were trimmed by 5 bases and 4 bases, with 9 bases remaining between them. In germline, CDR1 is SSHAT, CDR2 FNYEAQ (reference sequence). DNA for the CDR3: TGTGCCAGCAGCCAAAACTTAAATCAGCCCCAGCATTTT. It is translated as CASSQNLNQPQHF.

V and J are TRBV9 and TRBJ1-6; 7 nucleotides align to TRBD1. V trimming: 4 bases; J trimming: 9 bases; junction bases outside the gene matches: 7. CDR1 is SGDLS and CDR2 is YYNGEE in the germline V gene. The CDR3 is 14 amino acids. DNA of the CDR3: TGTGCCAGCAGCACGGGACAGTTTTCTTCACCCCTCCACTTT. Its protein product is CASSTGQFSSPLHF.

V and J are TRBV2 and TRBJ2-5; TRBD2 matches 8 bases. This CDR3 region has 13 residues. The germline V gene encodes CDR1 SNHLY and CDR2 FYNNEI. J gave up 5 bases and V 6 bases, and 5 bases lay outside the gene matches. CDR3 DNA: TGTGCCAGCAGAGATAGCGGGGTTGAGACCCAGTACTTC. The encoded protein is CASRDSGVETQYF.

This clone showed up just a few times. The chain carries TRBV13 and TRBJ1-2; TRBD1 is a possible D gene (6 bases). V lost 0 bases to trimming and J lost 10 bases, with 9 bases between them. The CDR3 covers 12 residues. Germline CDR1 is PRHDT and CDR2 is FYEKMQ (reference sequence). The CDR3 spells CASSLGYRDYTF. In nucleotides, the CDR3 is TGTGCCAGCAGCTTAGGGTACAGGGACTACACCTTC.

The J gene is TRBJ2-7, the V gene TRBV9; TRBD1 matches 8 bases. CDR1 and CDR2 from the germline V gene are SGDLS and YYNGEE. Losses at the gene ends were 3 bases for V and 7 bases for J; bases not matched to a gene: 9. The CDR3 runs to 14 residues. CDR3 amino acids: CASSDRQGSGEQYF. DNA of the CDR3: TGTGCCAGCAGCGACCGACAGGGGTCGGGGGAGCAGTACTTC. Full variable domain (remainder filled in from reference TRBV9 and TRBJ2-7): DSGVTQTPKHLITATGQRVTLRCSPRSGDLSVYWYQQSLDQGLQFLIQYYNGEERAKGNILERFSAQQFPDLHSELNLSSLELGDSALYFCASSDRQGSGEQYFGPGTRLTVT.

The chain carries TRBV6-5 and TRBJ1-5; D ambiguous. Per germline, CDR1 MNHEY and CDR2 SVGAGI. CDR3 length equals 13 residues. V lost 6 bases and J 1 base, leaving 7 bases between the germline ends. The CDR3 sequence is CASRTTSNQPQHF. The CDR3 DNA is TGTGCCAGCAGGACAACGAGCAATCAGCCCCAGCATTTT.

The rearrangement links TRBV18 to TRBJ1-2; D gene unclear. This CDR3 has 13 amino acids. V lost 2 bases to trimming and J lost 6 bases, with 10 bases between them. CDR1 and CDR2 (germline): KGHSH, LQKENI. The CDR3 nucleotides read TGTGCCAGCTCACCAACAGCGGGAGATGGCTACACCTTC. Its translation is CASSPTAGDGYTF.

This clone was counted once. The chain carries TRBV5-1 and TRBJ2-3, with TRBD2 matching over 14 bases. This CDR3 comprises 19 residues. The V gene end was trimmed by 4 bases and the J gene end by 0 bases; junction bases not matched to a gene: 10. Looked up from germline, CDR1 is SGHRS and CDR2 is YFSETQ. The CDR3 loop is CASSSGLAGGLTSTDTQYF. The CDR3 region has the DNA TGCGCCAGCAGCAGCGGACTAGCGGGGGGCTTAACTAGCACAGATACGCAGTATTTT. The whole variable domain, filled in from reference TRBV5-1 and TRBJ2-3, reads KAGVTQTPRYLIKTRGQQVTLSCSPISGHRSVSWYQQTPGQGLQFLFEYFSETQRNKGNFPGRFSGRQFSNSRSEMNVSTLELGDSALYLCASSSGLAGGLTSTDTQYFGPGTRLTVL.

The chain carries TRBV2 and TRBJ2-1; maybe TRBD2 (7 bases). CDR3 length equals 14 residues. The germline gives CDR1 SNHLY, CDR2 FYNNEI. V lost 6 bases to trimming and J lost 6 bases, with 15 bases between them. The CDR3 loop is CASRVTGGLNEQFF. CDR3 bases: TGTGCCAGCAGGGTGACCGGGGGGCTCAATGAGCAGTTCTTC.

The V call is TRBV9, the J call TRBJ2-3, with D tentatively TRBD1 (6 bases). The germline V and J ends were trimmed by 0 bases and 8 bases, with 13 bases remaining between them. The CDR3 runs to 14 residues. CDR1 SGDLS and CDR2 YYNGEE come from the germline V gene. CDR3 residues: CASSVVSGDGTQYF. Here the CDR3 DNA reads TGTGCCAGCAGCGTAGTTTCAGGGGATGGTACGCAGTATTTT.

The chain is built from TRBV6-6 and TRBJ1-1, with 7 bases lining up with TRBD1. Losses at the gene ends were 5 bases for V and 11 bases for J; bases not matched to a gene: 14. CDR1 MNHNY and CDR2 SVGAGI come from the germline V gene (reference sequence). The CDR3 is 14 amino acids. CDR3 residues: CASSAGQTGPGAFF. CDR3 in DNA: TGTGCCAGCAGTGCGGGACAGACAGGGCCGGGGGCTTTCTTT.

V usage is TRBV18 and J usage is TRBJ2-3; a possible D gene is TRBD1 (6 bases). V lost 5 bases to trimming and J lost 0 bases, with 12 bases between them. Per germline, CDR1 KGHSH and CDR2 LQKENI. This CDR3 is built from 15 residues. The CDR3, as DNA: TGTGCCAGCTCAGACAGGAGCCCTAGCACAGATACGCAGTATTTT. It yields the protein CASSDRSPSTDTQYF.

The J gene is TRBJ2-3, the V gene TRBV5-6; 8 bases align to TRBD1. V dropped 3 bases and J dropped 3; count of bases not matched to a gene: 6. The CDR3 is made up of 15 amino acids. CDR1 and CDR2 from the germline V gene are SGHDT and YYEEEE. CDR3 protein: CASSSAGGRTDTQYF. The DNA for the CDR3 is TGTGCCAGCAGCTCAGCAGGGGGCAGAACAGATACGCAGTATTTT.

The gene calls are TRBV30 and TRBJ1-5; no clear D. V was trimmed by 0 bases and J by 5 bases, leaving 8 bases between them. The CDR3 length is 13 residues. Per the germline V gene, CDR1 is GTSNPN and CDR2 is SVGIG (reference sequence). CDR3 bases: TGTGCCTGGAGTGTTCAAACGGATCAGCCCCAGCATTTT. Its translation is CAWSVQTDQPQHF.

This sequence joins TRBV7-9 and TRBJ2-5; 8 bases agree with TRBD1. The germline V gene has CDR1 SEHNR and CDR2 FQNEAQ (reference sequence). The CDR3 runs 14 residues. Trimming at V came to 5 bases and at J to 5 bases, leaving 7 bases not matched to a gene. In DNA, the CDR3 is TGTGCCAGCAGCCCTTCGAGGACAGGGGAGACCCAGTACTTC. Translated: CASSPSRTGETQYF.